This T cell receptor beta chain comes out of a study of cytomegalovirus exposure and HLA in healthy donors. The study, taken as a whole, reports: When analyzed later, a missense DCLRE1C variant was found to be linked to TCR beta V- and J-gene trimming. High sensitivity and specificity were reportedly achieved when the classifier diagnosed cytomegalovirus status.

Only a few counts were recorded for this clone. Its antigen is not known. Primers included in the PCR were 60 Vbeta and 13 Jbeta primers. Source study methods: In a later analysis, approximately 73 million unique TCR beta chains included roughly 11 million shared by two or more donors. TCRdb's copy holds only in-frame clones and misses some; the assay was immunoSEQ multiplex PCR. V and J calls and clone size come straight from that table; D and trimming were deduced from the DNA. The table has 200,000 or so clones, roughly 80% seen once; the top ten hold under 0.9%. The germline V and J ends were trimmed by 0 bases and 4 bases, with 18 bases remaining between them. The CDR3 length is 16 residues. Germline V gene sequence: CDR1 SQVTM, CDR2 ANQGSEA. Healthy bone marrow donors formed the donor group.

Sequences were obtained from PBMCs. V usage is TRBV29-1 and J usage is TRBJ1-2; D might be TRBD1 (6 bases). The sequence was obtained from a woman younger than 35 in good health and CMV-seronegative. The CDR3 DNA sequence: TGCAGCGTTGAAGACAATGACAGGTCCGGTGGCTATGGCTACACCTTC. Translated, it gives CSVEDNDRSGGYGYTF. The variable domain in full, with the rest retrieved from reference TRBV29-1 and TRBJ1-2, is SAVISQKPSRDICQRGTSLTIQCQVDSQVTMMFWYRQQPGQSLTLIATANQGSEATYESGFVIDKFPISRPNLTFSTLTVSNMSPEDSSIYLCSVEDNDRSGGYGYTFGSGTRLTVV.